The 7 T cell receptor beta chains presented below share a single source sample, sequenced in a study of response to subunit inactivated influenza vaccine. TCRdb re-called the RT-PCR reads through MiXCR, storing one row per CDR3 protein. The sample contains about 500,000 distinct CDR3 sequences, approximately 15% of which appear only once. The sequencing used CD4+ T cells sorted from PBMCs, collected around 25 months after vaccination. These receptors originate from a man between 50 and 69 years old who received an inactivated influenza vaccine.

The CDR3 loop is CSASGVRKTQYF. Written as DNA, the CDR3 is TGCAGTGCTTCTGGTGTTCGGAAGACCCAGTACTTC. This chain links TRBV20-1 with TRBJ2-5; no definite D call. Germline-derived CDR1 and CDR2 are DFQATT and SNEGSKA (reference sequence). V lost 5 bases to trimming and J lost 6 bases, with 13 bases between them. This CDR3 comprises 12 residues.

This chain links TRBV27 with TRBJ2-4, with 8 positions matching TRBD2. This CDR3 region has 14 residues. Germline values: CDR1 MNHEY, CDR2 SMNVEV (reference sequence). Unmatched junction bases numbered 4, after V lost 3 bases and J lost 6 bases. The CDR3 DNA reads TGTGCCAGCAGTTTTCGGCTAGCGGGAAACATTCAGTACTTC. Translation: CASSFRLAGNIQYF.

The chain recombines TRBV4-2 with TRBJ2-7; no reliable D call. CDR1 and CDR2 from the germline V gene are LGHNA and YNFKEQ. This CDR3 is 15 amino acids long. Trimming shortened V by 0 bases and J by 5 bases, and 14 bases separated the two germline ends. CDR3 in DNA: TGTGCCAGCAGCCAAGATGGGAACAGTGTGGACGAGCAGTACTTC. Amino acids: CASSQDGNSVDEQYF.

This clonotype was picked up many times. This chain connects TRBV20-1 to TRBJ1-1, with 7 bases identical to TRBD1. With 0 bases clipped from V and 7 bases from J, the junction kept 5 bases outside the gene matches. The CDR3 is 13 amino acids. Germline values: CDR1 DFQATT, CDR2 SNEGSKA (reference sequence). CDR3 loop: CSARDLRGDEAFF. CDR3 nucleotides: TGCAGTGCTAGAGATCTCAGGGGGGATGAAGCTTTCTTT.

This sequence joins TRBV20-1 and TRBJ2-7; D is ambiguous. CDR3 length: 12 residues. Trimming took 5 bases from V and 4 from J, leaving 12 bases between them. The germline gives CDR1 DFQATT, CDR2 SNEGSKA (reference sequence). CDR3 in DNA: TGCAGTGCTGCCTCGGGCCCTTACGAGCAGTACTTC. This sequence encodes CSAASGPYEQYF.

This clonotype was recorded a few times. The rearrangement links TRBV20-1 to TRBJ2-1; 7 bases agree with TRBD2. The CDR3 is 15 residues long. The germline V gene has CDR1 DFQATT and CDR2 SNEGSKA (reference sequence). The trim removed 3 bases at V and 0 bases at J, leaving 5 bases unmatched. The CDR3 nucleotides are TGCAGTGCTAGGAAAGCGGGGCGCTCCTACAATGAGCAGTTCTTC. Protein product: CSARKAGRSYNEQFF.

This clonotype turned up a few times. The CDR3 reads CSANGGGSTNEKLFF. DNA of the CDR3: TGCAGTGCTAACGGGGGGGGTTCAACTAATGAAAAACTGTTTTTT. The gene calls are TRBV20-1 and TRBJ1-4; D might be TRBD1 (5 bases). Deletions cut 4 bases from V and 0 bases from J, with 12 bases between. Germline CDR1 reads DFQATT; CDR2 reads SNEGSKA (reference sequence). The CDR3 runs to 15 residues.